The clone carrying this T cell receptor beta chain was seen at least ten times. The source of the sample is a study of T-cell reconstitution after alpha-beta-depleted transplantation in children. The CDR3 spans 13 residues. Trimming removed 5 bases from V and 12 bases from J, with 20 bases in between. Germline lookup yields CDR1 SQVTM and CDR2 ANQGSEA. Construction of the TCRbeta library involved unique molecular identifiers. Via MiXCR, TCRdb re-called the PCR reads, giving one row per CDR3 protein. The table lists approximately 230,000 distinct CDR3 sequences, roughly 26% of them singletons. The clonotype comes from a girl aged 2-15 years with Fanconi anemia, due to receive a stem cell transplant. This material consisted of PBMCs, taken before TCRalphabeta/CD19-depleted stem cell transplant. This chain joins TRBV29-1 and TRBJ2-1; D possibly corresponds to TRBD2 (5 bases). This chain's CDR3 is CSVHEGLIAPQFF. CDR3 sequence (DNA): TGCAGCGTTCATGAGGGATTAATAGCACCGCAGTTCTTC.